This T cell receptor beta chain was captured by sequencing in a study of cytomegalovirus exposure and HLA in healthy donors. Study information: A previous analysis identified 117 million unique TCR beta sequences derived from around 200 million T cells. Study-level results: Diagnosis of cytomegalovirus status made by the classifier reportedly showed high specificity and sensitivity.

V lost 5 bases, J lost 7 bases, and 16 bases stayed unmatched. The CDR3 is made up of 18 amino acids. Per the germline V gene, CDR1 is SEHNR and CDR2 is FQNEAQ (reference sequence). A multiplex PCR was run with 60 Vbeta primers and 13 Jbeta primers. Clones were sequenced by immunoSEQ multiplex PCR, and TCRdb holds only the in-frame ones, with some missing. The table shows 140,000 to 150,000 clones, with approximately 86% occurring only once. About this clone itself: Its antigen remains unknown.

Sequencing was done on a sample of PBMCs. The chain uses TRBV7-9 and TRBJ2-1; 11 nucleotides agree with TRBD2. This receptor was identified in a woman aged 40 to 55 in good health and CMV-seronegative. The CDR3 DNA reads as TGTGCCAGCAGCCCTAACCCCATAGCGGGAGGGCCAAGAAATGAGCAGTTCTTC. Its protein product is CASSPNPIAGGPRNEQFF. The whole variable domain, filled in from reference TRBV7-9 and TRBJ2-1, reads DTGVSQNPRHKITKRGQNVTFRCDPISEHNRLYWYRQTLGQGPEFLTYFQNEAQLEKSRLLSDRFSAERPKGSFSTLEIQRTEQGDSAMYLCASSPNPIAGGPRNEQFFGPGTRLTVL.